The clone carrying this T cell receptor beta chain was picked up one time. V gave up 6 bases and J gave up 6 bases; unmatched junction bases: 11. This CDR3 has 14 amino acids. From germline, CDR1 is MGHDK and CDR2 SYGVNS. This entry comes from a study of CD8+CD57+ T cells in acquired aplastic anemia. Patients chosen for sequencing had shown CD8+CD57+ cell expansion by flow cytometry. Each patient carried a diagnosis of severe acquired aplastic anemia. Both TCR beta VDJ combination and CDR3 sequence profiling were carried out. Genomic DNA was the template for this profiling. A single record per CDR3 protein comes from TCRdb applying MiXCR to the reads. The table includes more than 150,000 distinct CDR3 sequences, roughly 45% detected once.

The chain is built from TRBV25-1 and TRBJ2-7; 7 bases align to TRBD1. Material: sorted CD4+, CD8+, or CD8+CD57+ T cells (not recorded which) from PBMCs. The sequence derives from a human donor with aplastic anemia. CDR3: CASSVTGDYGEQYF. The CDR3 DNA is TGTGCCAGCAGCGTAACAGGGGATTACGGCGAGCAGTACTTC.